What follows is one TCR beta chain and its context. The count of this clone is one. Its antigen remains unidentified. No much larger clonotype is one base removed from it; base qualities were not supplied. The CDR3, from cysteine to phenylalanine, totals 15 residues. The entry retains the CDR3 DNA only, 45 bases that are in frame from base 1. A distance of 14 bases separates the germline ends of V and J, which lose 3 bases and 5 bases respectively. The germline V gene sets CDR1 to MDHEN and CDR2 to SYDVKM. The sample is drawn from a study of cytomegalovirus exposure and HLA in healthy donors (TCRdb year 2017). About the full investigation: An earlier analysis of approximately 590 of the donors reported 250 to 350 Gb of sequence data and 117 million unique TCR beta sequences from about 179 million T cells. An early release covering over 500 HLA-typed donors comprised approximately 300 gigabases of sequencing data and 65 million to 100 million unique TCR sequences. Among the roughly 400 genotyped donors, about 85% belonged to the genetic ancestry cluster associated with self-reported Caucasian donors. The aim of the study was to test whether cataloging public T cell receptors could identify signatures of past pathogen exposure. The study profiled the T cell repertoires of about 720 subjects by immunosequencing and related them to cytomegalovirus serostatus. Besides the first cohort of roughly 700 subjects, a separate validation cohort made up of 95 to 150 different subjects was used. High-throughput TCR immunosequencing, statistical association of individual TCRs with disease status, and machine learning were combined to predict cytomegalovirus infection status. In a later analysis, previously published TCR beta repertoires from several hundred donors were re-analyzed and high-resolution HLA genotyping was added so that TCR occurrence patterns could be studied. In the later analysis, no new phenotypic data were used to find candidate immune exposures; instead, reliance was placed on TCR beta sequences and their occurrence across donors. An earlier analysis of several hundred of the donors applied high-throughput TCR beta sequencing to assess whether each TCR beta V gene segment acted as functional or pseudogenic. Donor age, sex, ethnicity and CMV serostatus were compiled together with the repertoire data. A later genetic analysis took genome-wide SNP genotypes for about three fifths of the roughly 670 donors and used that subset as a discovery cohort. All discovery cohort repertoires had been generated on a single sequencing platform. Class I and class II HLA loci were covered by the typing at four-digit resolution. The number of donors typed differed by locus, with roughly 629-640 for A, B, C, DRB1 and DQB1, around 500 for DQA1, some 570 for DPA1, and 400 to 490 for DPB1. Five DR-DQ haplotypes were treated as single units for association and clustering because of strong linkage in the cohort. On average, 235,054 unique TCR beta nucleotide sequences were sequenced per donor among 300 to 500 genotyped donors of the cohort, with 15% to 20% of those sequences being non-productive. Broad study findings and their caveats: Because counts were too low, some 16 rarely observed V segments, including chromosome 9 orphons, were excluded from the earlier analysis of some 540 of the donors. A later analysis reported that several top co-occurrence clusters appeared linked to parvovirus B19, influenza, CMV and Epstein-Barr virus. The cohort was sequenced for TCR beta chains only, and without alpha or paired-chain data the features that could be detected were limited. According to a later analysis, TCR association rates differed among HLA loci, with DRB1 alleles showing the most associated TCRs and HLA-C alleles showing the fewest. A later analysis found that most CMV-associated TCR beta chains appeared HLA-restricted, with HLA associations seemingly driven largely by CMV exposure. Linkage disequilibrium might explain the correlated functional status among segregating V segments, but an unknown experimental factor could not be excluded. Broadly in line with IMGT annotations, most TCR beta V segments showed up in productive rearrangements about 90% or about 30% of the time in an earlier analysis of around 600 of the donors. A cluster of highly shared sequence variants was judged likely to represent a technical artifact of the sequencing pipeline. The authors suggested that the approach could potentially be generalized to other disease states and immunological phenotypes. V-gene and J-gene trimming of TCR beta chains was associated with a missense DCLRE1C variant in a later genetic analysis, and the association was replicated in an independent cohort. Most TCR sequences were observed very rarely across donors, whereas some public TCRs were present in many individuals. In a later analysis, HLA-associated TCR beta chains were found to be more clonally expanded and to have lower generation probabilities than equally common non-associated chains. Presence/absence analyses assumed roughly uniform sequencing depth across donors, an assumption that may not hold. Compared with the approximately 720-donor mean, donors in an Asian-associated ancestry cluster had fewer N-insertions in productive TCRs, according to a later genetic analysis. A total of 164 TCR beta chains were listed by the study as associated with cytomegalovirus. Some IMGT-functional V segments, including TRBV6-2 and TRBV6-3, could not be distinguished by the 87-base-pair reads and were therefore excluded. Because some donors lacked HLA typing at each locus, the association tests relied only on the typed subset. In vitro tests confirmed that a few of the cytomegalovirus-associated TCR beta chains recognize cytomegalovirus antigens. At a false discovery rate of 0.05, a later analysis linked 15,000 to 20,000 TCR beta sequences to specific HLA alleles. Immune exposure information for the cohort was limited to CMV serostatus. Strong co-occurrence of HLA alleles, especially DR and DQ, made assigning TCR associations to individual alleles difficult. In both the original and validation cohorts, the classifier was reported to diagnose cytomegalovirus status with high specificity and sensitivity. A further reported finding was that TCR beta sequences accurately predicted the HLA-A and HLA-B alleles for most subjects in the first cohort.

The cohort consisted of fewer than 700 healthy bone marrow donors. All cohort members were sampled while nominally healthy, although unrecorded immune exposures were likely present. The donor was CMV seronegative and belonged to the group of around 400 seronegative cohort members. A peripheral blood sample was provided by each donor, and peripheral blood mononuclear cells were used for TCR beta sequencing. Genomic DNA extraction from the blood cell samples was performed with the Qiagen DNeasy Blood Extraction Kit. Library generation was performed with the immunoSEQ multiplex PCR assay. The multiplex PCR relied on a mix of 60 forward primers for TCR Vbeta segments and 13 reverse primers for TCR Jbeta segments. The CDR3 region of rearranged TCR beta genes was amplified from genomic DNA by a multiplex PCR assay. The Illumina HiSeq System was used to sequence the amplified TCR beta libraries as 87-base-pair reads. In the paper's pipeline: Across the 600 to 700 repertoires, a later analysis counted 75 million to 90 million unique TCR beta chains, about 10 million of which were shared by at least two donors. Raw reads were error-corrected and collapsed into unique sequences with a nearest-neighbor algorithm that merged closely related sequences to remove PCR and sequencing errors. V, D and J gene segments were assigned by aligning CDR3 sequences to IMGT reference sequences. Each retained sequence needed at least a six-nucleotide match to both a V gene segment and a J gene segment. A rearrangement was called productive if the CDR3 had no stop codons and remained in frame with V and J, and every other rearrangement was called non-productive. CDR3 was defined by IMGT convention, running from the second conserved V-encoded cysteine to the conserved J-encoded phenylalanine. In an earlier analysis of approximately 500 of the donors, sequences lacking an unambiguous match to a single V gene segment were excluded. In an earlier analysis of some 590 of the donors, a V segment was called functional when productive rearrangements were above 56.7%, and segregating when the standard deviation between donors exceeded 5%. A statistical classification framework was built to diagnose cytomegalovirus status from the catalog of TCR beta chain sequences. V and J gene assignment, in a later analysis, came from comparing TCR nucleotide sequences with IMGT/GENE-DB human TR gene sequences. The TCRdist pipeline was used in a later analysis to assign CDR3 sequences and most-parsimonious VDJ recombination scenarios. In a later analysis, each TCR beta chain was defined by its CDR3 amino acid sequence together with its V-gene family, and reads without a unique V-gene family were excluded. A later analysis removed roughly 590 highly shared, low-generation-probability nucleotide sequences to deal with suspected cross-contamination and a sequencing artifact. A later analysis calculated a clonal expansion index for each public chain from normalized within-repertoire ranks of inferred template counts. In a later analysis, generation probabilities were computed using a VDJ recombination model fitted to out-of-frame rearrangements, and the results were checked against IGoR. Hypergeometric tests were used in a later analysis to score TCR-TCR, TCR-HLA and TCR-CMV co-occurrence, with a repertoire-size bias correction applied to the TCR pairs. A later analysis estimated false discovery rates by permuting HLA or CMV assignments 20 times. In a later analysis, co-occurring TCRs were grouped using DBSCAN, and TCRdist sequence similarity was added for clustering within HLA-allele-positive subsets. Co-occurrence clustering excluded repertoires with fewer than 30,000 or more than 120,000 public chains, plus five with anomalous nucleotide sharing. TCRdb stores this immuneACCESS table with in-frame sequences only. Part of the clones is absent; in the studies checked, under half of the shortfall reflects unresolved V genes, and no reason is known for the rest. V, J and clone size are taken as reported in that table, and D and trimming were inferred from the DNA itself. The sample data list 200,000 to 250,000 clones, and about 72% of these were observed just once. The ten biggest clones cover around 4% of the sample.

Input material: PBMCs. The TCR originated in a male donor in good health and CMV-seronegative. The chain was built from TRBV28 and TRBJ2-1; the best D guess is TRBD2, with 6 bases matching. The nucleotide sequence is TGTGCCAGCAGTTTTTACGGGAGTTCCAACAATGAGCAGTTCTTC. It is translated as CASSFYGSSNNEQFF.